Following are 23 T cell receptor beta chains from one sample sequenced in a study of blood T cell repertoires in COVID-19. TCRdb's table, derived via immunoSEQ multiplex PCR, lists solely in-frame clones and lacks some. The repertoire includes about 230,000 clones, about 82% of them detected once, and approximately 5% sits in the top ten. Input material: peripheral blood. Receptor source: a man aged 45 to 65 with COVID-19, enrolled during active disease.

The rearrangement joins TRBV4-1 to TRBJ2-1, with a tentative D call TRBD1 (6 bases). The V gene's germline CDR1 is MGHRA and CDR2 YSYEKL. V lost 2 bases and J 3 bases, leaving 11 bases between the germline ends. The CDR3 contains 15 residues. The CDR3 DNA reads as TGCGCCAGCAGCCAACCCCAGGACAGCTACAATGAGCAGTTCTTC. Amino acids: CASSQPQDSYNEQFF.

This CDR3 is CASSVAGREKLFF. The CDR3 region has the DNA TGTGCCAGCAGTGTGGCAGGGAGGGAAAAACTGTTTTTT. V usage is TRBV25-1 and J usage is TRBJ1-4; D possibly corresponds to TRBD1 (5 bases). Germline V gene lookup returns CDR1 MGHDK and CDR2 SYGVNS. The CDR3 extends over 13 amino acids. Trimming pared 4 bases from V and 8 bases from J, leaving 11 bases between.

V is TRBV4-2 and J is TRBJ2-2; D is ambiguous. CDR3 length: 14 amino acids. V shed 6 bases and J shed 3 bases, with 11 bases lying between them. CDR1 and CDR2 (germline): LGHNA, YNFKEQ. CDR3 region: CASSSWQYTGELFF. The CDR3 DNA sequence: TGTGCCAGCAGTTCCTGGCAGTACACCGGGGAGCTGTTTTTT.

The chain couples TRBV6-5 to TRBJ1-1; 8 bases fit TRBD1. J lost 5 bases, V lost 10 bases, and 6 bases had no gene match. The CDR3 length is 12 residues. The germline CDR1 and CDR2 sequences are MNHEY and SVGAGI. CDR3 residues: CAIGQGGTEAFF. CDR3 coding DNA: TGTGCCATCGGACAGGGAGGGACTGAAGCTTTCTTT.

The chain combines TRBV27 with TRBJ1-4; D perhaps matches TRBD1 (6 bases). In germline, CDR1 is MNHEY, CDR2 SMNVEV (reference sequence). Trimming pared 7 bases from V and 6 bases from J, leaving 18 bases between. The CDR3 totals 15 residues. DNA for the CDR3: TGTGCCAGCACCCGTTCGGGGGGCGGGTATGAAAAACTGTTTTTT. Translation gives CASTRSGGGYEKLFF.

The V gene is TRBV15, the J gene TRBJ2-7; TRBD1 agrees at 9 bases. CDR3 size: 15 residues. Germline CDR1 and CDR2: LNHNV and YYDKDF (reference sequence). V was clipped by 3 bases and J by 0 bases; unmatched bases: 3. The CDR3 DNA reads as TGTGCCACCAGCAGTTGGACAGGGGACTCCTACGAGCAGTACTTC. This gives the protein CATSSWTGDSYEQYF.

The rearrangement links TRBV7-6 to TRBJ2-7; a weak D match, TRBD1 (6 bases). V gave up 5 bases and J gave up 4 bases, with 12 bases separating them. CDR1 SGHVS and CDR2 FNYEAQ come from the germline V gene. The CDR3 extends over 13 amino acids. For the CDR3, the DNA is TGTGCCAGCAGCCCGTCTCAGGGGTACGAGCAGTACTTC. It translates to CASSPSQGYEQYF. Variable domain in full (rest from reference TRBV7-6 and TRBJ2-7): GAGVSQSPRYKVTKRGQDVALRCDPISGHVSLYWYRQALGQGPEFLTYFNYEAQQDKSGLPNDRFSAERPEGSISTLTIQRTEQRDSAMYRCASSPSQGYEQYFGPGTRLTVT.

V and J are TRBV27 and TRBJ2-3; 8 bases match TRBD1. In germline, CDR1 is MNHEY, CDR2 SMNVEV (reference sequence). CDR3 size: 16 residues. Trimming at V came to 3 bases and at J to 2 bases, leaving 7 bases not matched to a gene. CDR3 in DNA: TGTGCCAGCAGTTTTGGCAGGGGGCTTGCCACAGATACGCAGTATTTT. This sequence encodes CASSFGRGLATDTQYF.

This rearrangement joins TRBV5-1 to TRBJ1-5, with D possibly TRBD1 on 5 matching bases. The CDR3 runs 15 residues. Germline values: CDR1 SGHRS, CDR2 YFSETQ. Trimming removed 4 bases at V and 4 bases at J, with 15 bases between. This CDR3 reads CASSPSAGGNQPQHF. CDR3 DNA: TGCGCCAGCAGCCCATCCGCTGGGGGGAATCAGCCCCAGCATTTT.

This clone was observed a few times. J is TRBJ1-5 and V is TRBV19, with D perhaps matching TRBD1 (6 bases). Germline assignment: CDR1 LNHDA and CDR2 SQIVND (reference sequence). V lost 6 bases, J lost 0 bases, and 15 bases lay in between. The CDR3 has 16 residues. The chain's CDR3 is CASSRVTGNSNQPQHF. The CDR3 coding sequence is TGTGCCAGTAGCCGAGTCACAGGGAATAGCAATCAGCCCCAGCATTTT.

The J gene is TRBJ2-1, the V gene TRBV29-1; tentatively, D is TRBD2 (5 bases). In germline, CDR1 is SQVTM, CDR2 ANQGSEA. V lost 6 bases and J 7 bases, leaving 10 bases between the germline ends. There are 11 residues in the CDR3. The CDR3 DNA reads TGCAGCGTGCCACTAGGTAATGAGCAGTTCTTC. Its protein is CSVPLGNEQFF.

V and J are TRBV5-1 and TRBJ1-6; tentatively, D is TRBD1 (5 bases). Trimming pared 0 bases from V and 0 bases from J, leaving 10 bases between. The CDR3 loop spans 17 amino acids. CDR1 and CDR2 (germline): SGHRS, YFSETQ. The CDR3 loop reads CASSLAGESSYNSPLHF. The CDR3 coding sequence is TGCGCCAGCAGCTTGGCGGGGGAGAGCTCCTATAATTCACCCCTCCACTTT.

This clone turned up a few times. V gene TRBV10-3 combines with J gene TRBJ2-5, with D possibly TRBD1 on 5 matching bases. Germline V gene lookup returns CDR1 ENHRY and CDR2 SYGVKD. This CDR3 comprises 12 residues. V dropped 4 bases and J dropped 2 bases, with 5 bases sitting between them. The chain's CDR3 is CAISGQQETQYF. As DNA, the CDR3 is TGTGCCATCAGTGGACAGCAAGAGACCCAGTACTTC.

This chain joins TRBV7-6 and TRBJ1-3, with D possibly being TRBD1 (6 bases). Germline V gene data show CDR1 as SGHVS and CDR2 as FNYEAQ. With 4 bases removed from V and 0 bases from J, the gap between germline ends came to 16 bases. This CDR3 comprises 17 residues. CDR3: CASSSTRDTSSGNTIYF. DNA of the CDR3: TGTGCCAGCAGCTCCACTCGGGACACGAGCTCTGGAAACACCATATATTTT.

This clone was observed a single time. V and J are TRBV11-2 and TRBJ2-3; D unresolved. V was cut by 0 bases and J by 2 bases, with 9 bases left in between. Per the germline V gene, CDR1 is SGHAT and CDR2 is FQNNGV. The CDR3 runs 15 residues. CDR3 sequence: CASSLDTDFTDTQYF. The CDR3 DNA reads TGTGCCAGCAGCTTAGATACAGATTTCACAGATACGCAGTATTTT.

V is TRBV2 and J is TRBJ1-1; tentative D call: TRBD1 (6 bases). V was pared by 6 bases and J by 1 base, with 15 bases between. This CDR3 is built from 15 residues. The V gene's germline CDR1 is SNHLY and CDR2 FYNNEI. CDR3 coding DNA: TGTGCCAGCAGCGAACAGCCGGGACAGAACACTGAAGCTTTCTTT. Amino acid sequence: CASSEQPGQNTEAFF. The full variable domain, with the rest looked up from reference TRBV2 and TRBJ1-1, is EPEVTQTPSHQVTQMGQEVILRCVPISNHLYFYWYRQILGQKVEFLVSFYNNEISEKSEIFDDQFSVERPDGSNFTLKIRSTKLEDSAMYFCASSEQPGQNTEAFFGQGTRLTVV.

With regard to this clone: Other DNA sequences from this sample encode an identical CDR3 as well. The chain has TRBV27 and TRBJ2-7; tentatively, D is TRBD2 (6 bases). Germline V gene data show CDR1 as MNHEY and CDR2 as SMNVEV (reference sequence). The CDR3 spans 13 residues. The germline V and J ends were trimmed by 5 bases and 4 bases, with 12 bases remaining between them. The CDR3 DNA sequence: TGTGCCAGCAGTCTAGCGCGCGGTTACGAGCAGTACTTC. Translated: CASSLARGYEQYF.

V gene TRBV5-8 combines with J gene TRBJ1-2; D is uncertain. The CDR3 has 12 amino acids. V lost 1 base to trimming and J lost 5 bases, with 6 bases between them. Germline lookup yields CDR1 SGHTS and CDR2 YDEGEE. The CDR3 bases are TGTGCCAGCAGCTTGCGGGGTTATGGCTACACCTTC. Translated: CASSLRGYGYTF.

The gene calls are TRBV6-5 and TRBJ2-3, with 10 bases identical to TRBD2. From germline, CDR1 is MNHEY and CDR2 SVGAGI. Trimming removed 2 bases from V and 5 bases from J; junction bases left unmatched: 4. CDR3 length: 15 amino acids. This CDR3 is CASSYGTSVGDTQYF. For the CDR3, the DNA is TGTGCCAGCAGTTACGGGACTAGCGTTGGAGATACGCAGTATTTT.

This chain links TRBV6-1 with TRBJ1-6; D uncertain. The CDR3 consists of 16 residues. The germline V and J ends were trimmed by 0 bases and 2 bases, with 8 bases remaining between them. The germline V gene has CDR1 MNHNS and CDR2 SASEGT. DNA of the CDR3: TGTGCCAGCAGTGAAGCAATCCCAGCCTATAATTCACCCCTCCACTTT. Protein product: CASSEAIPAYNSPLHF.

The chain is built from TRBV5-1 and TRBJ1-2, with TRBD1 identical over 8 bases. The CDR3 consists of 13 residues. With V trimmed by 4 bases and J by 3 bases, 2 bases remained unmatched. Germline V lookup: CDR1 SGHRS, CDR2 YFSETQ. The CDR3 here is CASSPDRDYGYTF. Here the CDR3 DNA reads TGCGCCAGCAGCCCGGACAGGGACTATGGCTACACCTTC.

The chain recombines TRBV5-1 with TRBJ1-2; no clear D. Germline assignment: CDR1 SGHRS and CDR2 YFSETQ. CDR3 size: 13 residues. V lost 5 bases, J lost 6 bases, and 14 bases lay in between. The CDR3 sequence is CASSKEIYHGYTF. CDR3 in DNA: TGCGCCAGCAGTAAGGAGATATATCATGGCTACACCTTC. The whole variable domain, filled in from reference TRBV5-1 and TRBJ1-2, reads KAGVTQTPRYLIKTRGQQVTLSCSPISGHRSVSWYQQTPGQGLQFLFEYFSETQRNKGNFPGRFSGRQFSNSRSEMNVSTLELGDSALYLCASSKEIYHGYTFGSGTRLTVV.

This clone was seen only once. The chain employs TRBV5-5 and TRBJ1-1; D gene unclear. Germline V gene sequence: CDR1 SGHKS, CDR2 YYEKEE (reference sequence). V was clipped by 4 bases and J by 7 bases, with 8 bases between them. This CDR3 is built from 11 residues. The CDR3 spells CASSHGIEAFF. The CDR3 nucleotides are TGTGCCAGCAGCCACGGGATTGAAGCTTTCTTT.